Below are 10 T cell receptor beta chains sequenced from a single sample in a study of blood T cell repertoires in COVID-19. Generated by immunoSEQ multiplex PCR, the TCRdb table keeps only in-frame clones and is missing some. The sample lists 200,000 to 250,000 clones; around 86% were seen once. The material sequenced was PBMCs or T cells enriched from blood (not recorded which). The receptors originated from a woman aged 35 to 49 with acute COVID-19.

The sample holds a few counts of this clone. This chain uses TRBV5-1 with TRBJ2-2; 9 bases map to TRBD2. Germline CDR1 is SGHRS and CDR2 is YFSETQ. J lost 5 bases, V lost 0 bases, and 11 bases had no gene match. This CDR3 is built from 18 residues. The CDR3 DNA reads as TGCGCCAGCAGCTTGGTAAGACTAGCGGTGATGGGTACCGGGGAGCTGTTTTTT. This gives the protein CASSLVRLAVMGTGELFF.

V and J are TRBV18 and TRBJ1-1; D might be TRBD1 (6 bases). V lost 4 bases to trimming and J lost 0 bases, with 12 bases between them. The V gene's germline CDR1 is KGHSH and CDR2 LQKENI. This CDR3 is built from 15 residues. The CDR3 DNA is TGTGCCAGCTCACGAGCGGGACACATGAACACTGAAGCTTTCTTT. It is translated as CASSRAGHMNTEAFF. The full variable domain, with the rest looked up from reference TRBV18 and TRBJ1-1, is NAGVMQNPRHLVRRRGQEARLRCSPMKGHSHVYWYRQLPEEGLKFMVYLQKENIIDESGMPKERFSAEFPKEGPSILRIQQVVRGDSAAYFCASSRAGHMNTEAFFGQGTRLTVV.

CDR3 sequence: CASSPARHKNTEAFF. CDR3 nucleotide sequence: TGCGCCAGCAGCCCGGCGAGACACAAGAACACTGAAGCTTTCTTT. The chain uses TRBV4-3 and TRBJ1-1; no clear D. There are 15 residues in the CDR3. V was trimmed by 4 bases and J by 1 base, leaving 13 bases between them. Germline V gives CDR1 LGHNA, CDR2 YSLEER.

The CDR3 bases are TGCGCCAGCAGCCAAGTCGTTTCGGTCGTACGTCGGGACACTAAAGGAGGCTACACCTTC. As protein: CASSQVVSVVRRDTKGGYTF. The V call is TRBV4-1, the J call TRBJ1-2; D might be TRBD1 (6 bases). In germline, CDR1 is MGHRA, CDR2 YSYEKL. V was clipped by 1 base and J by 8 bases, with 32 bases between them. The CDR3 extends over 20 amino acids.

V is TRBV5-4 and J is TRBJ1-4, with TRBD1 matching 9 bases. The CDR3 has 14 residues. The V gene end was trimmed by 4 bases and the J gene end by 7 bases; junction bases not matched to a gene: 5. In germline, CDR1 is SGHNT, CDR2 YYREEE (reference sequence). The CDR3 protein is CASSGTGPSEKLFF. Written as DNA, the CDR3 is TGTGCCAGCAGCGGGACAGGGCCGTCTGAAAAACTGTTTTTT.

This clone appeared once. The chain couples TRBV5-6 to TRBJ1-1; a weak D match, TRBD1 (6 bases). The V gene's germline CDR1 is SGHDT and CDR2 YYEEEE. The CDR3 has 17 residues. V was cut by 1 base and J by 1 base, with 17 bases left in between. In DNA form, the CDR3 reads TGTGCCAGCAGCTTGAGTCTGGCATCGGGACAGAACACTGAAGCTTTCTTT. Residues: CASSLSLASGQNTEAFF.

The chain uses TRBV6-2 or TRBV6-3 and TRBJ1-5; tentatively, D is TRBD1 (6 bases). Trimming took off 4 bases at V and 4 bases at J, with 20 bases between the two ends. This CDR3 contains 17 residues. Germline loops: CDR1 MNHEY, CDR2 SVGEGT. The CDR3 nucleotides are TGTGCCAGCAGTTCGATATTGACGGACAGAAAGAATCAGCCCCAGCATTTT. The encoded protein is CASSSILTDRKNQPQHF.

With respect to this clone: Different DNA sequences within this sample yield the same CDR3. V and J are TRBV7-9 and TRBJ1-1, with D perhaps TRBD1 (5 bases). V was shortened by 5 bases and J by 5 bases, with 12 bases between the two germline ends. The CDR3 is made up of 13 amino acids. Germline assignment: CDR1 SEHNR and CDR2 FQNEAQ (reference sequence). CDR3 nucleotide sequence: TGTGCCAGCAGCCTCGGGGGGAGTACTGAAGCTTTCTTT. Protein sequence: CASSLGGSTEAFF.

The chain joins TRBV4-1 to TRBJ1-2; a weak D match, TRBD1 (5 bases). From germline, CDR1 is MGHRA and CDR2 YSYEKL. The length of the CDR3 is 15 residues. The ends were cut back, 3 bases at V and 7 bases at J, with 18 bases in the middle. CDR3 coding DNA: TGCGCCAGCAGCCAGGGGCAGCCAGCCGGGTCTGGCTACACCTTC. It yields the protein CASSQGQPAGSGYTF.

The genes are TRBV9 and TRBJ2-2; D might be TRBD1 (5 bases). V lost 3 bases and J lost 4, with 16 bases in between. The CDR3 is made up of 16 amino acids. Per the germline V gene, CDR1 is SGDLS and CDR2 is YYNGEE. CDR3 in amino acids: CASSAQTQVSTGELFF. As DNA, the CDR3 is TGTGCCAGCAGCGCACAAACACAGGTGTCCACCGGGGAGCTGTTTTTT.